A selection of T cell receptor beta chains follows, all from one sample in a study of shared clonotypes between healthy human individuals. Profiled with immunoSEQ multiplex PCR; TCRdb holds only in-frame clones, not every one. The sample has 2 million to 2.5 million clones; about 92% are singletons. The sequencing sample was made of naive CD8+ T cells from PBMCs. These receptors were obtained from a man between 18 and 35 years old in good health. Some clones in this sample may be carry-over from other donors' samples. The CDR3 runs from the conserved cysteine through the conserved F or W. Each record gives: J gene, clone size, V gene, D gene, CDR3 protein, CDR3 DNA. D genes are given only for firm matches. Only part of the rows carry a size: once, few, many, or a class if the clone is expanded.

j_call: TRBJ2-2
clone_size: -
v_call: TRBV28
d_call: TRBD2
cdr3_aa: CASSPRTSGRGNTGELFF
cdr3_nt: TGTGCCAGCAGTCCCCGGACTAGCGGGAGAGGGAACACCGGGGAGCTGTTTTTT

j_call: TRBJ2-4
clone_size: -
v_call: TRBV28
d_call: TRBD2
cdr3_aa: CASRRTSVRPAKNIQYF
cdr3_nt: TGTGCCAGCAGACGGACTAGCGTTCGGCCAGCCAAAAACATTCAGTACTTC

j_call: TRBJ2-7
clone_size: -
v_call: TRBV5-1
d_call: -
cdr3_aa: CASSTSLASHEQYF
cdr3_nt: TGCGCCAGCAGCACATCACTAGCATCCCACGAGCAGTACTTC

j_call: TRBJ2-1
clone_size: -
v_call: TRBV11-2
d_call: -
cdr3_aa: CASSLGFRETLYNEQFF
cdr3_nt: TGTGCCAGCAGCTTAGGGTTCAGGGAAACTCTCTACAATGAGCAGTTCTTC

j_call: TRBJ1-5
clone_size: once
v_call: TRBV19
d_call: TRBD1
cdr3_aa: CASSIVGQGGNQPQHF
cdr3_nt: TGTGCCAGTAGTATAGTAGGACAGGGGGGAAATCAGCCCCAGCATTTT

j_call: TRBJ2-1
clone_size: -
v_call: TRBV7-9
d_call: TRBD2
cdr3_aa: CASSPAGGSYNEQFF
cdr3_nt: TGTGCCAGCAGCCCGGCGGGGGGCTCCTACAATGAGCAGTTCTTC

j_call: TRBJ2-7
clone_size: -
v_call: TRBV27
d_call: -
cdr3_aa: CASSWTASSYEQYF
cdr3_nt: TGTGCCAGCAGTTGGACCGCCAGCTCCTACGAGCAGTACTTC

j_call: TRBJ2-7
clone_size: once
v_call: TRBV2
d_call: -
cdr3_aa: CASSGGQHRSYEQYF
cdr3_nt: TGTGCCAGCAGCGGTGGACAACATCGCTCCTACGAGCAGTACTTC

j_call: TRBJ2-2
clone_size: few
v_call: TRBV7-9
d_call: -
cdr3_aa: CAGRDKNTGELFF
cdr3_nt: TGTGCCGGGAGAGATAAGAACACCGGGGAGCTGTTTTTT

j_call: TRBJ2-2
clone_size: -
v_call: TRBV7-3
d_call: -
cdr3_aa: CASSLTSGNTGELFF
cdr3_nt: TGTGCCAGCAGCTTAACTAGCGGGAACACCGGGGAGCTGTTTTTT

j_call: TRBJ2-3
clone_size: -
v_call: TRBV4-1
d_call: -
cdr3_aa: CASSQDLSTDTQYF
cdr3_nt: TGCGCCAGCAGCCAAGATTTGTCCACAGATACGCAGTATTTT

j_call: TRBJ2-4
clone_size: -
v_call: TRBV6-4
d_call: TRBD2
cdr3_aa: CAGAGTSGRTAKNIQYF
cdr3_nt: TGTGCCGGGGCCGGGACTAGCGGGAGGACGGCCAAAAACATTCAGTACTTC

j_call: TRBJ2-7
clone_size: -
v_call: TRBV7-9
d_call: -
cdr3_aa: CASSFLPPGSMSYEQYF
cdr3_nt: TGTGCCAGCAGCTTTTTGCCCCCCGGGAGTATGTCCTACGAGCAGTACTTC

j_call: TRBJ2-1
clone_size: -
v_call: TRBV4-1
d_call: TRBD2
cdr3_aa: CASSQDPRRGSPAYNEQFF
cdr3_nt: TGCGCCAGCAGCCAAGACCCCCGGCGCGGGAGCCCCGCTTACAATGAGCAGTTCTTC

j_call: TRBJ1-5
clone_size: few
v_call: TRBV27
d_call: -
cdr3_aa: CASSPRPGFNQPQHF
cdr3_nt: TGTGCCAGCAGTCCCCGCCCTGGGTTCAATCAGCCCCAGCATTTT

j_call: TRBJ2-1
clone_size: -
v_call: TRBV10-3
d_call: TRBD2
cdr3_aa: CAISGLGLAGDNEQFF
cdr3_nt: TGTGCCATCAGTGGGTTGGGACTAGCGGGAGACAATGAGCAGTTCTTC

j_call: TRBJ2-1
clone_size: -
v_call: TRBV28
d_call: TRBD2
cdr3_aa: CASRWTSGAVNEQFF
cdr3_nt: TGTGCCAGCAGATGGACTAGCGGGGCGGTCAATGAGCAGTTCTTC

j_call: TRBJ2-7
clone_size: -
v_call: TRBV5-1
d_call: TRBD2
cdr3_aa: CASSGGTSGTYEQYF
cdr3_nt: TGCGCCAGCAGCGGCGGGACTAGCGGGACCTACGAGCAGTACTTC

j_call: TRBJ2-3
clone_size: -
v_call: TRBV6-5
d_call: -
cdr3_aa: CASSLGGGGDTQYF
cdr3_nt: TGTGCCAGCAGTTTAGGTGGTGGGGGAGATACGCAGTATTTT

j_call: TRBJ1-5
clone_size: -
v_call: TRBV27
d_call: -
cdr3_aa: CASSLGTGGAGQPQHF
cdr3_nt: TGTGCCAGCAGTTTGGGGACCGGGGGGGCTGGTCAGCCCCAGCATTTT

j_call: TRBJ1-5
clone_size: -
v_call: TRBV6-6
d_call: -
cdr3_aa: CASSYREYQPQHF
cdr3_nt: TGTGCCAGCAGTTACAGGGAATATCAGCCCCAGCATTTT

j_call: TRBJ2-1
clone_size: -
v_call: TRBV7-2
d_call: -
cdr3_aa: CASSPVGGSYNEQFF
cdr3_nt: TGTGCCAGCAGCCCGGTGGGCGGATCCTACAATGAGCAGTTCTTC

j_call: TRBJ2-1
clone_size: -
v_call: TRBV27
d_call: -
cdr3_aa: CASSLGVRSYNEQFF
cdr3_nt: TGTGCCAGCAGTTTAGGAGTTCGGTCCTACAATGAGCAGTTCTTC

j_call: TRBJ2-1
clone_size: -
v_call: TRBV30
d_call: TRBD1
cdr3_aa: CAWSPDRVRYNEQFF
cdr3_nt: TGTGCCTGGAGTCCAGACAGGGTCCGATACAATGAGCAGTTCTTC

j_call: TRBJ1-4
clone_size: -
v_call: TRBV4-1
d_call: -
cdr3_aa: CASSQMALATNEKLFF
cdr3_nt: TGCGCCAGCAGCCAAATGGCACTCGCAACTAATGAAAAACTGTTTTTT

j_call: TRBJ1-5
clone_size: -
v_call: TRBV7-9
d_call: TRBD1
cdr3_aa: CASSNRDREINQPQHF
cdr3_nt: TGTGCCAGCAGCAACCGGGACAGGGAGATCAATCAGCCCCAGCATTTT

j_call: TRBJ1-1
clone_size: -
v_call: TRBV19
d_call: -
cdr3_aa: CASSPYRSNTEAFF
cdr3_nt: TGTGCCAGTAGTCCTTACAGGTCGAACACTGAAGCTTTCTTT

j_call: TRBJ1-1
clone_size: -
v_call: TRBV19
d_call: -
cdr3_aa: CASSIEDRGTEAFF
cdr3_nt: TGTGCCAGTAGTATAGAGGACAGAGGCACTGAAGCTTTCTTT

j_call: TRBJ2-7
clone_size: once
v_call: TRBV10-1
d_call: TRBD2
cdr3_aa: CASSESGLAGVYEQYF
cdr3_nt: TGCGCCAGCAGTGAGTCTGGGCTAGCGGGAGTCTACGAGCAGTACTTC

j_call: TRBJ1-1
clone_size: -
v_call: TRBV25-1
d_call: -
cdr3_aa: CASSDRGWTEAFF
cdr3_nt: TGTGCCAGCAGTGACAGGGGCTGGACTGAAGCTTTCTTT

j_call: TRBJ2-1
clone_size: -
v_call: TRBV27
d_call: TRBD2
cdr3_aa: CASSFGTIVPNEQFF
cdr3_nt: TGTGCCAGCAGTTTCGGGACTATCGTTCCCAATGAGCAGTTCTTC

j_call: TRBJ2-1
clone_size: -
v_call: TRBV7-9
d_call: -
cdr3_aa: CASTESGRYNEQFF
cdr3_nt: TGTGCCAGCACCGAAAGTGGGAGATACAATGAGCAGTTCTTC

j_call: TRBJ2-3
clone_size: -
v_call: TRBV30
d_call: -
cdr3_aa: CAWSEVGGSTDTQYF
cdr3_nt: TGTGCCTGGAGTGAGGTTGGCGGCAGCACAGATACGCAGTATTTT

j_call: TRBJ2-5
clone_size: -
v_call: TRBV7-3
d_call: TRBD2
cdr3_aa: CASSPGLAGVETQYF
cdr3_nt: TGTGCCAGCAGCCCGGGACTAGCGGGAGTGGAGACCCAGTACTTC

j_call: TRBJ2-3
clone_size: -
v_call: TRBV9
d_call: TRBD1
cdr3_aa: CASSVEDRKDTQYF
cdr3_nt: TGTGCCAGCAGCGTAGAGGACAGGAAGGATACGCAGTATTTT

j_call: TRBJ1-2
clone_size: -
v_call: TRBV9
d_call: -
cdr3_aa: CASSSGAPYGYTF
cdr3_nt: TGTGCCAGCAGTTCGGGGGCCCCCTATGGCTACACCTTC